This T cell receptor beta chain was observed in a study of sequential checkpoint blockade in melanoma. Treatment reported: randomized to nivolumab then ipilimumab (arm A) or the reverse (arm B). Between the trimmed V and J ends, which lost 0 bases and 9 bases, there was a span of 30 bases. Germline CDR1 LNHNV, CDR2 YYDKDF (reference sequence). CDR3 length: 21 amino acids. The table came from immunoSEQ multiplex PCR; TCRdb's copy has only in-frame clones and leaves some out. The data hold 21,000 or so clones, with roughly 80% observed a single time. The V gene is TRBV15, the J gene TRBJ1-6, with D tentatively TRBD1 (6 bases). The material was CD8+ T cells sorted from blood (inferred from file names), obtained from a patient given nivolumab and ipilimumab in sequence. This TCR was sampled from a human donor with melanoma. Written as DNA, the CDR3 is TGTGCCACCAGCAGAGATAGTGACCAGTACATCGAAACAGGGTTCGGTTCACCCCTCCACTTT. The encoded protein is CATSRDSDQYIETGFGSPLHF.